The 18 T cell receptor beta chains listed next were all sequenced from one sample in a study of Tregs in tolerant kidney transplant recipients. The method was immunoSEQ multiplex PCR; TCRdb's version includes in-frame clones alone and lacks a portion of them. In the table there are about 100,000 clones, over 85% of which are singletons. The nonmyeloablative bone marrow transplants came from related graft donors, with transient mixed chimerism. Sample: CD4+ T cells from blood (PBMCs), taken 12 months after the transplant. The receptors were sampled from a human patient who received a combined kidney and bone marrow transplant. Some T cells may be supplied by the graft donor.

This chain uses TRBV7-2 with TRBJ2-1; 10 bases are shared with TRBD2. CDR3 size: 17 residues. Unmatched junction bases numbered 12, after V lost 2 bases and J lost 8 bases. Germline CDR1 is SGHTA and CDR2 is FQGNSA. The CDR3 here is CASSLFSGLAWSDEQFF. Here the CDR3 DNA reads TGTGCCAGCAGCTTATTTTCGGGACTAGCGTGGTCGGATGAGCAGTTCTTC.

The V gene is TRBV4-1, the J gene TRBJ1-2; 7 bases map to TRBD1. This CDR3 contains 14 residues. The germline V gene has CDR1 MGHRA and CDR2 YSYEKL. The trim removed 4 bases at V and 2 bases at J, leaving 4 bases unmatched. The CDR3 reads CASSRQTGNYGYTF. In DNA form, the CDR3 reads TGCGCCAGCAGCCGTCAGACAGGGAACTATGGCTACACCTTC.

The chain links TRBV9 to TRBJ1-1; no clear D gene. This CDR3 contains 13 residues. V lost 1 base and J 4 bases, leaving 8 bases between the germline ends. Per germline, CDR1 SGDLS and CDR2 YYNGEE. CDR3 DNA sequence: TGTGCCAGCAGCGTATTTCCCGGCACTGAAGCTTTCTTT. Its translation: CASSVFPGTEAFF.

The chain uses TRBV28 and TRBJ2-5; no clear D. The germline V gene encodes CDR1 MDHEN and CDR2 SYDVKM. The CDR3 is made up of 11 amino acids. V lost 3 bases to trimming and J lost 5 bases, with 4 bases between them. CDR3 in amino acids: CASSLAETQYF. The CDR3 region has the DNA TGTGCCAGCAGTTTGGCCGAGACCCAGTACTTC.

V and J are TRBV12-5 and TRBJ2-4, with 16 bases identical to TRBD2. The V gene's germline CDR1 is LGHNT and CDR2 FRNRAP. V shed 1 base and J 2 bases; nucleotides not matched to a gene: 11. This CDR3 is 21 amino acids long. CDR3: CASGLDRTGTSGRASKNIQYF. DNA for the CDR3: TGTGCTAGTGGTTTGGACCGAACCGGGACTAGCGGGAGGGCTTCCAAAAACATTCAGTACTTC.

This chain links TRBV18 with TRBJ1-1, with 8 positions matching TRBD1. This CDR3 has 15 amino acids. CDR1 and CDR2 (germline): KGHSH, LQKENI. J was trimmed by 2 bases and V by 2 bases; bases with no gene match: 4. The CDR3 sequence is CASSPEQGVNTEAFF. For the CDR3, the DNA is TGTGCCAGCTCACCAGAACAGGGGGTAAACACTGAAGCTTTCTTT.

The rearrangement uses TRBV19 and TRBJ1-2; D remains ambiguous. The CDR3 contains 15 residues. The V end was cut by 4 bases, the J end by 3 bases, with 15 bases between. Per germline, CDR1 LNHDA and CDR2 SQIVND (reference sequence). The CDR3 DNA reads TGTGCCAGTAGTACCCCGGGAGGTTGGGACTATGGCTACACCTTC. Translated: CASSTPGGWDYGYTF.

The chain couples TRBV7-2 to TRBJ2-7; TRBD2 matches 12 bases. V lost 1 base and J lost 0; bases outside the gene matches: 10. CDR1 and CDR2 (germline): SGHTA, FQGNSA. The CDR3 is made up of 19 amino acids. The CDR3 DNA reads TGTGCCAGCAGCTTAGAGGGACTAGCGGGTTTCTCCTCCTCCTACGAGCAGTACTTC. This encodes CASSLEGLAGFSSSYEQYF.

This clone was observed a single time. The chain employs TRBV18 and TRBJ2-5; D ambiguous. Germline V gives CDR1 KGHSH, CDR2 LQKENI. The CDR3 loop spans 13 amino acids. Trimming pared 3 bases from V and 3 bases from J, leaving 8 bases between. CDR3 in amino acids: CASSPEIEETQYF. CDR3 DNA: TGTGCCAGCTCACCGGAGATAGAAGAGACCCAGTACTTC.

In its sample, this clone was seen a few times. This chain joins TRBV7-8 and TRBJ2-7, with TRBD1 identical over 8 bases. The CDR3 is made up of 15 amino acids. In germline, CDR1 is SGHVS, CDR2 FQNEAQ. The V and J ends lost 4 bases and 4 bases, in that order; junction bases with no gene match: 9. CDR3 amino acids: CASSSRQGSFYEQYF. The CDR3 DNA reads TGTGCCAGCAGCTCAAGACAGGGGAGTTTTTACGAGCAGTACTTC.

This chain connects TRBV9 to TRBJ2-1; 12 bases are a match to TRBD2. Germline V lookup: CDR1 SGDLS, CDR2 YYNGEE. The CDR3 runs to 15 residues. The V and J ends lost 7 bases and 8 bases, in that order; junction bases with no gene match: 10. The CDR3 reads CASQGGTSGFHEQFF. The CDR3 region has the DNA TGTGCCAGCCAAGGAGGGACTAGCGGGTTCCATGAGCAGTTCTTC.

A note on this clone: Other DNA sequences of this sample code for an identical CDR3. The chain uses TRBV11-3 and TRBJ2-1, with D possibly being TRBD2 (5 bases). V lost 6 bases and J lost 2, with 20 bases in between. Germline V gene lookup returns CDR1 SGHNT and CDR2 YENEEA. CDR3 length: 17 amino acids. The CDR3 reads CASSSFRSGNAYNEQFF. The CDR3 bases are TGTGCCAGCAGTTCCTTTCGTTCGGGAAACGCCTACAATGAGCAGTTCTTC.

The genes are TRBV6-1 and TRBJ2-1, with a possible D match to TRBD1 (5 bases). Trimming removed 7 bases at V and 5 bases at J, with 18 bases between. This CDR3 spans 15 amino acids. Germline V CDR1 and CDR2: MNHNS, SASEGT. The CDR3 nucleotides read TGTGCCAGCAAGTGGATGTCAGGGATAAACAATGAGCAGTTCTTC. Amino acids: CASKWMSGINNEQFF.

The chain joins TRBV9 to TRBJ1-1; tentative D call: TRBD1 (6 bases). V was trimmed by 0 bases and J by 4 bases, leaving 22 bases between them. There are 18 residues in the CDR3. CDR1 and CDR2 (germline): SGDLS, YYNGEE. The chain's CDR3 is CASSVGLIGPEGGTEAFF. CDR3 nucleotides: TGTGCCAGCAGCGTAGGCCTTATTGGCCCCGAAGGGGGCACTGAAGCTTTCTTT. Drawing the rest from reference TRBV9 and TRBJ1-1, the complete variable domain is DSGVTQTPKHLITATGQRVTLRCSPRSGDLSVYWYQQSLDQGLQFLIQYYNGEERAKGNILERFSAQQFPDLHSELNLSSLELGDSALYFCASSVGLIGPEGGTEAFFGQGTRLTVV.

As concerns this clone: Within the sample, other DNA sequences also encode this same CDR3. The chain joins TRBV30 to TRBJ1-6, with 7 bases identical to TRBD1. The CDR3 is 17 amino acids. The germline V gene has CDR1 GTSNPN and CDR2 SVGIG (reference sequence). V shed 4 bases, J shed 4 bases, and the junction held 13 bases outside the gene matches. CDR3 nucleotide sequence: TGTGCCTGGAACCGGGACAGAAATCCTCATTATAATTCACCCCTCCACTTT. This gives the protein CAWNRDRNPHYNSPLHF.

The rearrangement joins TRBV6-1 to TRBJ2-7; tentative D call: TRBD1 (5 bases). The CDR3 is 14 amino acids. Trimming removed 5 bases from V and 4 bases from J, with 15 bases in between. Germline CDR1 MNHNS, CDR2 SASEGT. CDR3: CASSPISGPYEQYF. CDR3 sequence (DNA): TGTGCCAGCAGTCCGATATCAGGGCCGTACGAGCAGTACTTC.

The chain carries TRBV7-2 and TRBJ2-7, with D perhaps TRBD2 (5 bases). This CDR3 is 13 amino acids long. V lost 3 bases, J lost 7 bases, and 13 bases lay in between. CDR1 is SGHTA and CDR2 is FQGNSA in the germline V gene. The CDR3 bases are TGTGCCAGCAGCTTGGGGTCGGGATTGGAGCAGTACTTC. Translated: CASSLGSGLEQYF. Complete variable domain (other parts from reference TRBV7-2 and TRBJ2-7): GAGVSQSPSNKVTEKGKDVELRCDPISGHTALYWYRQSLGQGLEFLIYFQGNSAPDKSGLPSDRFSAERTGGSVSTLTIQRTQQEDSAVYLCASSLGSGLEQYFGPGTRLTVT.

This rearrangement joins TRBV21-1 to TRBJ1-1. TRBV21-1 is designated a pseudogene. The CDR3 totals 12 residues. The CDR3 reads CASSKERPRAFF. CDR3 sequence (DNA): TGTGCCAGCAGCAAAGAGCGACCCAGAGCTTTCTTT.